This T cell receptor beta chain originates from a study of T cell changes during pregnancy in multiple sclerosis. This clone appeared a single time. The assay was immunoSEQ multiplex PCR, and TCRdb's table has in-frame clones only and misses some. The sample has tens of thousands of clones; about 93% are singletons. Trimming took 7 bases from V and 1 from J, leaving 13 bases between them. The V gene's germline CDR1 is MNHNS and CDR2 SASEGT. The length of the CDR3 is 14 residues. This TCR came from a female donor with multiple sclerosis, enrolled in a pregnancy study. The sample consisted of CD4+ T cells from peripheral blood mononuclear cells, taken in the second trimester of pregnancy. V and J are TRBV6-1 and TRBJ1-1; a weak D match, TRBD1 (6 bases). CDR3 protein: CASIRGQQNTEAFF. DNA for the CDR3: TGTGCCAGCATCAGAGGACAGCAGAACACTGAAGCTTTCTTT.